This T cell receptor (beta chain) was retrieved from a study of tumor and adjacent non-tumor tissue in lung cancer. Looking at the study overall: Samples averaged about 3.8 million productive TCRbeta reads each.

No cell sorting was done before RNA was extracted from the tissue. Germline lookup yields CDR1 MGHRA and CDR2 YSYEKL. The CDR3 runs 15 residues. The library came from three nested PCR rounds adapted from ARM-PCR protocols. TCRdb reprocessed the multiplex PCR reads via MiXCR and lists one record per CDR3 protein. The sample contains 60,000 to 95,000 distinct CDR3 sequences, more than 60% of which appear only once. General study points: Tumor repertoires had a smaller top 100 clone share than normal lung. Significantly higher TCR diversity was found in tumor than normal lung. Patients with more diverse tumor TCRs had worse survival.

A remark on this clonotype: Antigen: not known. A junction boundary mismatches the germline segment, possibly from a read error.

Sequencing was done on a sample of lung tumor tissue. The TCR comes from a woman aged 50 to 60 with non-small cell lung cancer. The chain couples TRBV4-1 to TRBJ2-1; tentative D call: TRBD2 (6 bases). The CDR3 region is CASSQPISGEAEQFF. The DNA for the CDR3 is TGCGCCAGCAGCCAACCCATTAGCGGAGAGGCTGAGCAATTCTTC.